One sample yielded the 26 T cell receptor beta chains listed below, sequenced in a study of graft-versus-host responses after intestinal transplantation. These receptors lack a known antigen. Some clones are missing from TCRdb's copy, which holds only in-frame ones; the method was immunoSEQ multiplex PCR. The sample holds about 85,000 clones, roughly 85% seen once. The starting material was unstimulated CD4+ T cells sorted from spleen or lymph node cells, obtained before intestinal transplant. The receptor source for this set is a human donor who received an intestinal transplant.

DNA for the CDR3: TGTGCCAGCAGCTCCGTGGACAGGTACAATGAGCAGTTCTTC. This translates into CASSSVDRYNEQFF. The chain carries TRBV5-4 and TRBJ2-1; 7 nucleotides agree with TRBD1. Germline values: CDR1 SGHNT, CDR2 YYREEE (reference sequence). J gave up 4 bases and V 3 bases, and 4 bases lay outside the gene matches. There are 14 residues in the CDR3.

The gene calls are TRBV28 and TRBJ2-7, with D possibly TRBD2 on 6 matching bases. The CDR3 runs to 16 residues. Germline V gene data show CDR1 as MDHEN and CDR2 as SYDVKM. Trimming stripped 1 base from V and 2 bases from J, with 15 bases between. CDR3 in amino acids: CASSLSSPGGAYEQYF. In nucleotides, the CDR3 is TGTGCCAGCAGTTTATCGTCCCCCGGGGGTGCCTACGAGCAGTACTTC.

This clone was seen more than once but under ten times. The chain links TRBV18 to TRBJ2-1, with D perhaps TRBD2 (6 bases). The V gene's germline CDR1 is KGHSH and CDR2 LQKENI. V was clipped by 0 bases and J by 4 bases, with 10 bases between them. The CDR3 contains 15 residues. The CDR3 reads CASSPPAGPYNEQFF. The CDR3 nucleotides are TGTGCCAGCTCACCACCCGCGGGGCCTTACAATGAGCAGTTCTTC.

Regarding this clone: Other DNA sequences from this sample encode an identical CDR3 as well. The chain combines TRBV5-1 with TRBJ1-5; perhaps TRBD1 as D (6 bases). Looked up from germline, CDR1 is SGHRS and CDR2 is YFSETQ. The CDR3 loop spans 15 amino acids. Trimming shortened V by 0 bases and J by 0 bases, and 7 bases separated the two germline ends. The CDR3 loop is CASSLEGVSNQPQHF. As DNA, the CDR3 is TGCGCCAGCAGCTTGGAGGGGGTTAGCAATCAGCCCCAGCATTTT.

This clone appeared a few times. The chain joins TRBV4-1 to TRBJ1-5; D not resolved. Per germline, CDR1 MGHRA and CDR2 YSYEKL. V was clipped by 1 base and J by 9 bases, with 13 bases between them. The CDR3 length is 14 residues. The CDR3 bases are TGCGCCAGCAGCCAAGTTCTGGTCCTAGGGCCCCAGCATTTT. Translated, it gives CASSQVLVLGPQHF.

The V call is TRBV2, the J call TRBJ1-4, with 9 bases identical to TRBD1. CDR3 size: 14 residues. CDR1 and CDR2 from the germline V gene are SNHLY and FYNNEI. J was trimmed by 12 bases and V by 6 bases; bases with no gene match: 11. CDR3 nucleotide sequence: TGTGCCAGCAGGACGGGACAGGGCCGTCGGGAACTGTTTTTT. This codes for CASRTGQGRRELFF. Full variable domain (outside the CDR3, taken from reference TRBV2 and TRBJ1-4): EPEVTQTPSHQVTQMGQEVILRCVPISNHLYFYWYRQILGQKVEFLVSFYNNEISEKSEIFDDQFSVERPDGSNFTLKIRSTKLEDSAMYFCASRTGQGRRELFFGSGTQLSVL.

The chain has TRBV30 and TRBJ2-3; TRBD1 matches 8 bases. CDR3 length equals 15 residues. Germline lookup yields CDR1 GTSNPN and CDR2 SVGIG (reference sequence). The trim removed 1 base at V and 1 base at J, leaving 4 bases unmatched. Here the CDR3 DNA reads TGTGCCTGGAGTGGACAGGGGTCCCGCACAGATACGCAGTATTTT. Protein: CAWSGQGSRTDTQYF.

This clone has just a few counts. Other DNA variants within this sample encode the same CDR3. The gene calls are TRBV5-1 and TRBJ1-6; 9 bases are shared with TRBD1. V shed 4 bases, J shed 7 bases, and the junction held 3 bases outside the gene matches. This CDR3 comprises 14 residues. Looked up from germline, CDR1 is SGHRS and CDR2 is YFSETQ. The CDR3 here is CASSGGTGNSPLHF. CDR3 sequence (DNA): TGCGCCAGCAGCGGTGGGACAGGGAATTCACCCCTCCACTTT.

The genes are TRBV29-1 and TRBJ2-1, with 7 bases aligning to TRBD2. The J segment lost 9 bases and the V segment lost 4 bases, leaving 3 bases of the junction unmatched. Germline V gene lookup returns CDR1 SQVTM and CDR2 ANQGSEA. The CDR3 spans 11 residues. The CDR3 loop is CSVGDYGEQFF. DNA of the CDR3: TGCAGCGTTGGGGACTACGGTGAGCAGTTCTTC.

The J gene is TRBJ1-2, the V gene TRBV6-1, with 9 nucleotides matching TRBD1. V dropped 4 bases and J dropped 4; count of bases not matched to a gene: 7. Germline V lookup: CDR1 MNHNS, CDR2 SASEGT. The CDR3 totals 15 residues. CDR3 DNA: TGTGCCAGCAGTGCGGACAGGGGAGGGAGCTATGGCTACACCTTC. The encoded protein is CASSADRGGSYGYTF.

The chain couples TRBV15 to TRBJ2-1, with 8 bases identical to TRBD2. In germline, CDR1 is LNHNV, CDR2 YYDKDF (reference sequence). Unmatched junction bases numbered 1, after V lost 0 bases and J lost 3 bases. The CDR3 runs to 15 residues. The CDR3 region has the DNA TGTGCCACCAGCAGAGATCGGGGGGGCTACAATGAGCAGTTCTTC. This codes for CATSRDRGGYNEQFF.

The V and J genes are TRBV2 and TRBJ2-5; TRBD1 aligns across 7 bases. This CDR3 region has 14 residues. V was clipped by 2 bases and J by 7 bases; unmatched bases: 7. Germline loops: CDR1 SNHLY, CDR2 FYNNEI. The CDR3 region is CASSELVAGGTQYF. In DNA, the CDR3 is TGTGCCAGCAGTGAATTAGTGGCAGGGGGGACCCAGTACTTC.

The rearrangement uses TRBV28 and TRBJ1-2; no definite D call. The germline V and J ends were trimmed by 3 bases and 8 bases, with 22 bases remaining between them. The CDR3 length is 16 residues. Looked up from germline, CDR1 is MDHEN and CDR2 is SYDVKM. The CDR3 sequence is CASSLETAEFWEGYTF. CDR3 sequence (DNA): TGTGCCAGCAGTTTGGAGACTGCGGAGTTTTGGGAGGGCTACACCTTC.

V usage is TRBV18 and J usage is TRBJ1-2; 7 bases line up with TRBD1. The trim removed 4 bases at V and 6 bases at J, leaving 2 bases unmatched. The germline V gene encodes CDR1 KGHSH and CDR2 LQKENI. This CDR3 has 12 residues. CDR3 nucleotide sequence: TGTGCCAGCTCACAGGGGACAGATGGCTACACCTTC. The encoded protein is CASSQGTDGYTF.

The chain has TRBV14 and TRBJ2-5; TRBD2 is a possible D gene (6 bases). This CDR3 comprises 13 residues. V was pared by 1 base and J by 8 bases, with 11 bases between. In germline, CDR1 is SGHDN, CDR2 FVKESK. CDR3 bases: TGTGCCAGCAGCCAAGCGGGGGTCCGAACCCAGTACTTC. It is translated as CASSQAGVRTQYF.

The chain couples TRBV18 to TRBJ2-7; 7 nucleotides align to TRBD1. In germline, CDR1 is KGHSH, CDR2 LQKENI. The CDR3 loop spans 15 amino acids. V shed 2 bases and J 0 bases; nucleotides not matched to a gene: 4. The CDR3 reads CASSPWTGSSYEQYF. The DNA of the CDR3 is TGTGCCAGCTCACCATGGACAGGTAGCTCCTACGAGCAGTACTTC. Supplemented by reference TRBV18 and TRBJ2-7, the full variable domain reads NAGVMQNPRHLVRRRGQEARLRCSPMKGHSHVYWYRQLPEEGLKFMVYLQKENIIDESGMPKERFSAEFPKEGPSILRIQQVVRGDSAAYFCASSPWTGSSYEQYFGPGTRLTVT.

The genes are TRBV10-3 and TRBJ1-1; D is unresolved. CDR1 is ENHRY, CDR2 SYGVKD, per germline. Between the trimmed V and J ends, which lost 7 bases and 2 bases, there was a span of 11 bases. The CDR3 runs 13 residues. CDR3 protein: CAITGSANTEAFF. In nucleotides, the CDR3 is TGTGCCATCACCGGGTCTGCAAACACTGAAGCTTTCTTT.

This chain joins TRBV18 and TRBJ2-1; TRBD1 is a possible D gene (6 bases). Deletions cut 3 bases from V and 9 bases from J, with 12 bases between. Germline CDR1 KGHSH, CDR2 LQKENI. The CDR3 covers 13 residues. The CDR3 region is CASSPNREGEQFF. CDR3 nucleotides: TGTGCCAGCTCACCTAACAGGGAAGGTGAGCAGTTCTTC. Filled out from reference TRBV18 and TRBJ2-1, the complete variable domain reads NAGVMQNPRHLVRRRGQEARLRCSPMKGHSHVYWYRQLPEEGLKFMVYLQKENIIDESGMPKERFSAEFPKEGPSILRIQQVVRGDSAAYFCASSPNREGEQFFGPGTRLTVL.

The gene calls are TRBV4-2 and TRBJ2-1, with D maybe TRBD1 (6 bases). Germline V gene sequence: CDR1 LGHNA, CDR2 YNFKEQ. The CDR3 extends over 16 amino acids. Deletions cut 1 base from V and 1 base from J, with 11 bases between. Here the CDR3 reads CASSQGDRTSYNEQFF. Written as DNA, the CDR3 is TGTGCCAGCAGCCAAGGCGACAGGACGTCCTACAATGAGCAGTTCTTC.

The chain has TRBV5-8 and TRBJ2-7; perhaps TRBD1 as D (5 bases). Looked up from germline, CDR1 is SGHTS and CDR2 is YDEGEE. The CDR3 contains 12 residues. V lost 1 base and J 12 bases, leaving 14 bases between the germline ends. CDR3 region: CASSLRQGRWYF. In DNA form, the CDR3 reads TGTGCCAGCAGCTTGCGGCAGGGCCGTTGGTACTTC.

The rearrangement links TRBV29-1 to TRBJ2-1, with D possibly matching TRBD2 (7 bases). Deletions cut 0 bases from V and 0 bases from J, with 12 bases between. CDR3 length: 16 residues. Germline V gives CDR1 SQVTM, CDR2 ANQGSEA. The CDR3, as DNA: TGCAGCGTTGAAGACGGCGGGGGCCACTCCTACAATGAGCAGTTCTTC. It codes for CSVEDGGGHSYNEQFF.

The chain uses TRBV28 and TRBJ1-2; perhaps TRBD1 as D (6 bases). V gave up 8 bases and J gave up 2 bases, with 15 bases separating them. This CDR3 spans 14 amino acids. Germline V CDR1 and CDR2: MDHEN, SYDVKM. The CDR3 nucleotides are TGTGCCAGCGATGGAGGGGGGGTGAACTATGGCTACACCTTC. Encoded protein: CASDGGGVNYGYTF.

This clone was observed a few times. The CDR3 bases are TGCGCCAGCAGCCCTCCGGGACAGCTCCCTTGGCAGTACTTC. Amino acids: CASSPPGQLPWQYF. V and J are TRBV4-1 and TRBJ2-7, with 7 bases matching TRBD1. The germline V gene encodes CDR1 MGHRA and CDR2 YSYEKL. The CDR3 sequence is 14 residues long. V gave up 4 bases and J gave up 9 bases; unmatched junction bases: 12.

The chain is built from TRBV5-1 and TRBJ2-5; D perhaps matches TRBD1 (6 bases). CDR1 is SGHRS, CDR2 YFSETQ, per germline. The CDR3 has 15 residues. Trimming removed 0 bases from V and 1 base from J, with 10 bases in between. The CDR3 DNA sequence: TGCGCCAGCAGCTTGGCCACAGGGCCCCAAGAGACCCAGTACTTC. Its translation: CASSLATGPQETQYF. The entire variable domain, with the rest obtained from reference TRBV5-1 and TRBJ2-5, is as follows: KAGVTQTPRYLIKTRGQQVTLSCSPISGHRSVSWYQQTPGQGLQFLFEYFSETQRNKGNFPGRFSGRQFSNSRSEMNVSTLELGDSALYLCASSLATGPQETQYFGPGTRLLVL.

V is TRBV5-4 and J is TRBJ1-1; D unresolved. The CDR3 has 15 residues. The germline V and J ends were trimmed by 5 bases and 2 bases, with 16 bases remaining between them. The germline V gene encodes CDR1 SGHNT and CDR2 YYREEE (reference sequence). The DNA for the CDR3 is TGTGCCAGCAGTTCCATTTACGGTCAAAACACTGAAGCTTTCTTT. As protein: CASSSIYGQNTEAFF. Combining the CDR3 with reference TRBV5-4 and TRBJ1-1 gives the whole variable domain ETGVTQSPTHLIKTRGQQVTLRCSSQSGHNTVSWYQQALGQGPQFIFQYYREEENGRGNFPPRFSGLQFPNYSSELNVNALELDDSALYLCASSSIYGQNTEAFFGQGTRLTVV.

The CDR3 protein is CASSGQAYEQYF. CDR3 sequence (DNA): TGTGCCAGCAGTGGACAGGCCTACGAGCAGTACTTC. The V call is TRBV2, the J call TRBJ2-5, with TRBD1 as a possible D gene (6 bases). TRBJ2-7 matches the DNA end more closely, so the J call is doubtful. The CDR3 contains 12 residues. Germline loops: CDR1 SNHLY, CDR2 FYNNEI.